This section outlines one T cell receptor beta chain sequence together with its context. This entry is derived from a study of T cell responses to AZD1222 COVID-19 vaccine. The CDR3 consists of 12 residues. CDR1 GTSNPN and CDR2 SVGIG come from the germline V gene (reference sequence). V dropped 7 bases and J dropped 4; count of bases not matched to a gene: 3. Data came from immunoSEQ multiplex PCR; TCRdb stores just in-frame clones and leaves some out. The sample holds 130,000 to 150,000 clones, 91% seen once. Material: peripheral blood, obtained on day 0 of AZD1222 vaccination. The chain links TRBV30 to TRBJ2-5, with 10 bases aligning to TRBD2. The sequence came from an adult in good health. CDR3 amino acids: CAFRLAGETQYF. CDR3 DNA: TGTGCCTTTCGACTAGCGGGAGAGACCCAGTACTTC. The variable domain in full, completed from reference TRBV30 and TRBJ2-5, reads SQTIHQWPATLVQPVGSPLSLECTVEGTSNPNLYWYRQAAGRGLQLLFYSVGIGQISSEVPQNLSASRPQDRQFILSSKKLLLSDSGFYLCAFRLAGETQYFGPGTRLLVL.